This note documents a single TCR beta chain sequence. This entry comes from a study of T cell changes during pregnancy in multiple sclerosis. In germline, CDR1 is SGHAT, CDR2 FQNNGV. The V and J ends lost 6 bases and 6 bases, in that order; junction bases with no gene match: 11. The CDR3 is 16 amino acids. Profiling relied on immunoSEQ multiplex PCR, and the TCRdb table lists in-frame clones only, not all of them. The table records about 99,000 clones, under 95% of them present only once. The rearrangement joins TRBV11-2 to TRBJ2-2; TRBD1 matches at 9 bases. The sample in question was peripheral blood, obtained after pregnancy. This receptor was identified in a female donor with multiple sclerosis, enrolled in a pregnancy study. The CDR3 here is CASRTTGTGLAGELFF. The CDR3 DNA is TGTGCCAGCAGAACGACCGGGACAGGGTTGGCCGGGGAGCTGTTTTTT.